The present entry profiles one TCR beta chain with its context. The CDR3 loop spans 13 amino acids. The V gene lost 3 bases and the J gene lost 5 bases, with 13 bases spanning the gap. Germline assignment: CDR1 GTSNPN and CDR2 SVGIG (reference sequence). These data are taken from a study of blood T cell repertoires in COVID-19. The method was immunoSEQ multiplex PCR; TCRdb's version includes in-frame clones alone and lacks a portion of them. The profile covers fewer than 150,000 clones, with about 86% appearing a single time and approximately 16% taken by the ten largest. The receptor comes from a woman between 50 and 59 years old who had recovered from COVID-19. The V and J genes are TRBV30 and TRBJ2-5, with TRBD2 as a possible D gene (6 bases). The specimen sequenced was peripheral blood. The CDR3 loop reads CAWRGGVLETQYF. CDR3 DNA sequence: TGTGCCTGGAGGGGGGGAGTCCTGGAGACCCAGTACTTC. The variable domain in full, completed from reference TRBV30 and TRBJ2-5, reads SQTIHQWPATLVQPVGSPLSLECTVEGTSNPNLYWYRQAAGRGLQLLFYSVGIGQISSEVPQNLSASRPQDRQFILSSKKLLLSDSGFYLCAWRGGVLETQYFGPGTRLLVL.